The text below deals with one T cell receptor (beta chain). This clone was detected once. What this receptor recognizes is not known. Base qualities are missing; no much larger clone stands one base away. This record comes from a study of T cells after posttransplantation cyclophosphamide (TCRdb year 2016). About the study as a whole: T cell repertoire reconstitution was tracked by TRB sequencing after myeloablative bone marrow transplantation in which posttransplantation cyclophosphamide was used as GVHD prophylaxis. Antigen receptor sequencing covered samples from 30 to 45 PTCy-treated patients and 16 of their related bone marrow donors. TRB sequencing was performed on blood from all 35 or so PTCy patients with 1-year posttransplant specimens. TRB sequencing was also done on up to about 3 additional blood samples from 2 to 5.2 years after transplant in 3 patients, and on pretransplant blood from several patients. Because TRA and TRB clonality correlated tightly in under ten samples, the subsequent TCR analyses were limited to TRB only. Public TRB sequences were compared against a database of over 3,000 sequences linked to responses to pathogens, tumor antigens, self-antigens and alloantigens. General findings and caveats noted by the study authors: Donor-recipient similarity was low at 1-2 months but rose over the first year, and later blood repertoires were often dominated by donor CD8+ memory clones. Across 45 or so patients, TRB clonality was highly associated with recipient CMV seropositivity and CMV reactivation, and PTCy diversity was similar to diversity in CNI/methotrexate controls. The TRB repertoires of T cells infiltrating skin or the GI tract showed only limited overlap with the TRB repertoires found in blood.

Measured from the cysteine to the phenylalanine, the CDR3 is 13 residues long. Only the CDR3 part of the read is kept: 39 bases, read in frame from the first base. V gives up 8 bases and J gives up 0 bases, and the segment between their germline ends measures 9 bases. CDR1 and CDR2 are drawn from the germline V gene: SNHLY, FYNNEI. PTCy-treated patients were drawn from a prospective multi-institutional clinical trial. Peripheral blood and bone marrow mononuclear cells were isolated by Ficoll-Hypaque density centrifugation and cryopreserved. TRB sequencing was run on genomic DNA with either the immunoSEQ assay at survey resolution or the hsTCRB kit. The original methods were these. The immunoSEQ software handled initial read processing, and the LymphoSeq R package was used for repertoire analyses. For each TRB dataset, clonality was calculated as 1 minus normalized Shannon entropy, and the Gini coefficient was computed as well. Phenotypes of unsorted samples were inferred by mapping TRB sequences from sorted subsets of the recipient or donor onto unsorted samples of the same recipient. The table was pulled from immuneACCESS by TCRdb, which kept in-frame rearrangements only. Such tables lose some clones; where checked, under half of the loss comes from unresolved V genes, and the rest has no known cause. The DNA was the basis for D and trimming; V, J and clone size are from that table. Here the sample has tens of thousands of clones; 85% to 90% occur a single time. Of the sample, about 2.8% falls within the top ten clones.

The chain uses TRBV2 and TRBJ2-3; no D gene call is confident. The sequenced sample consisted of PBMCs. The sequence was collected from a man in his thirties or forties with a blood cancer, CMV-positive, and with a related stem cell donor. The CDR3 region reads CASGSDSTDTQYF. The DNA sequence reads TGTGCCAGCGGCAGCGATAGCACAGATACGCAGTATTTT.